A single sample is the source of the 25 T cell receptor beta chains below, sequenced in a study of OX40 agonist ivuxolimab in advanced cancers. Sequenced by immunoSEQ multiplex PCR; TCRdb stores in-frame clones only, minus some. The sample yields 75,000 to 100,000 clones, 70% to 85% seen once. The sample in question was CD4+ or CD8+ T cells sorted from blood, obtained in a trial of the OX40 agonist ivuxolimab. All receptors come from an adult with an advanced solid tumor such as melanoma, head and neck, liver or kidney cancer.

Only a few counts were recorded for this clone. This sequence joins TRBV6-4 and TRBJ2-3, with a possible D match to TRBD1 (6 bases). Germline V gene sequence: CDR1 MRHNA, CDR2 SNTAGT. The CDR3 spans 14 residues. The V end was cut by 5 bases, the J end by 3 bases, with 12 bases between. The CDR3 here is CASSSQGSTDTQYF. The CDR3 DNA reads TGTGCCAGCAGTTCCCAGGGGAGTACAGATACGCAGTATTTT.

DNA for the CDR3: TGTGCCAGCATACCGCCGGGACTAGTGGGGACCCAGTACTTC. Amino acids: CASIPPGLVGTQYF. The rearrangement links TRBV11-2 to TRBJ2-5; 8 bases agree with TRBD2. V was clipped by 7 bases and J by 7 bases; unmatched bases: 11. Germline V gene data show CDR1 as SGHAT and CDR2 as FQNNGV. CDR3 length: 14 amino acids.

This chain joins TRBV5-1 and TRBJ2-1, with TRBD1 matching 9 bases. Germline CDR1 SGHRS, CDR2 YFSETQ. This CDR3 comprises 14 residues. The trim removed 4 bases at V and 10 bases at J, leaving 9 bases unmatched. The CDR3 loop is CASSGRTGDNEQFF. Here the CDR3 DNA reads TGCGCCAGCAGCGGAAGGACAGGGGATAACGAGCAGTTCTTC.

The chain joins TRBV11-2 to TRBJ1-5, with unresolved D. V lost 1 base and J lost 5, with 9 bases in between. This CDR3 has 14 residues. Germline V CDR1 and CDR2: SGHAT, FQNNGV. The CDR3 loop is CASSLAFGDQPQHF. The DNA for the CDR3 is TGTGCCAGCAGCTTAGCCTTCGGGGATCAGCCCCAGCATTTT.

This clone was found a few times. V is TRBV10-2 and J is TRBJ1-2; D perhaps matches TRBD1 (5 bases). Germline CDR1 reads WSHSY; CDR2 reads SAAADI. The CDR3 has 13 amino acids. Between the trimmed V and J ends, which lost 3 bases and 4 bases, there was a span of 9 bases. DNA for the CDR3: TGCGCCAGCAGTGACAGGGAACTCTATGGCTACACCTTC. It is translated as CASSDRELYGYTF.

This clone was counted once. V and J are TRBV4-3 and TRBJ1-1; the D is unclear. Germline-derived CDR1 and CDR2 are LGHNA and YSLEER. This CDR3 comprises 14 residues. V was clipped by 0 bases and J by 3 bases, with 8 bases between them. CDR3 DNA sequence: TGCGCCAGCAGCCAAGACAGCTTTCACACTGAAGCTTTCTTT. Encoded protein: CASSQDSFHTEAFF.

CDR3 sequence reads: CASSPLGGQTDTQYF. The CDR3 DNA reads as TGTGCCAGCAGCCCCTTAGGGGGCCAGACAGATACGCAGTATTTT. The chain combines TRBV7-7 with TRBJ2-3, with 7 bases fitting TRBD1. With 5 bases clipped from V and 3 bases from J, the junction kept 8 bases outside the gene matches. The CDR3 is made up of 15 amino acids. CDR1 and CDR2 (germline): SSHAT, FNYEAQ (reference sequence). Based on the CDR3 plus reference TRBV7-7 and TRBJ2-3, the full variable domain is GAGVSQSPRYKVTKRGQDVTLRCDPISSHATLYWYQQALGQGPEFLTYFNYEAQPDKSGLPSDRFSAERPEGSISTLTIQRTEQRDSAMYRCASSPLGGQTDTQYFGPGTRLTVL.

This chain's CDR3 is CASSREASGRWGGELFF. For the CDR3, the DNA is TGTGCCAGTAGTCGGGAGGCTAGCGGGAGATGGGGCGGGGAGCTGTTTTTT. The chain employs TRBV19 and TRBJ2-2; 10 bases match TRBD2. Germline V gene lookup returns CDR1 LNHDA and CDR2 SQIVND (reference sequence). Trimming at V came to 5 bases and at J to 7 bases, leaving 13 bases not matched to a gene. The CDR3 contains 17 residues.

This clone was recorded only once. This chain connects TRBV7-9 to TRBJ2-5, with TRBD1 as a possible D gene (6 bases). The CDR3 is 12 amino acids. Trimming left V 3 bases short and J 9 bases short, with 11 bases between. Germline V gene lookup returns CDR1 SEHNR and CDR2 FQNEAQ (reference sequence). CDR3 DNA sequence: TGTGCCAGCAGCTTCCCAGACAGGCCCCAGTACTTC. Its translation: CASSFPDRPQYF.

The gene calls are TRBV29-1 and TRBJ2-7; TRBD2 aligns across 7 bases. Germline V gene sequence: CDR1 SQVTM, CDR2 ANQGSEA. The CDR3 is 13 amino acids. Trimming at V came to 7 bases and at J to 2 bases, leaving 8 bases not matched to a gene. This chain's CDR3 is CSALGGMAYEQYF. CDR3 coding DNA: TGCAGCGCCCTGGGAGGGATGGCCTACGAGCAGTACTTC.

This clone was seen once. This sample also contains other DNA sequences that code for the same CDR3. The J gene is TRBJ2-7, the V gene TRBV27, with a possible D match to TRBD1 (5 bases). The CDR3 covers 13 residues. With 6 bases removed from V and 2 bases from J, the gap between germline ends came to 11 bases. Per the germline V gene, CDR1 is MNHEY and CDR2 is SMNVEV (reference sequence). The CDR3 region is CASSWGRAYEQYF. Here the CDR3 DNA reads TGTGCCAGCAGCTGGGGCAGGGCCTACGAGCAGTACTTC.

V usage is TRBV7-8 and J usage is TRBJ2-3, with D maybe TRBD1 (5 bases). V shed 5 bases and J shed 9 bases, with 15 bases lying between them. This CDR3 is built from 13 residues. Germline V lookup: CDR1 SGHVS, CDR2 FQNEAQ. This CDR3 is CASSRTDSGTQYF. The CDR3 DNA reads as TGTGCCAGCAGCCGAACCGACAGTGGGACGCAGTATTTT.

In this sample, this clone turned up a few times. J is TRBJ2-7 and V is TRBV14; D is possibly TRBD2 (5 bases). Trimming took off 4 bases at V and 5 bases at J, with 18 bases between the two ends. Germline CDR1 is SGHDN and CDR2 is FVKESK. The CDR3 length is 15 residues. The CDR3 coding sequence is TGTGCCAGCAGCCTCCGTCTCGGGGATACCCACGAGCAGTACTTC. This codes for CASSLRLGDTHEQYF.

The rearrangement links TRBV7-2 to TRBJ1-2, with D tentatively TRBD1 (5 bases). The CDR3 runs 17 residues. V was trimmed by 3 bases and J by 2 bases, leaving 19 bases between them. CDR1 and CDR2 (germline): SGHTA, FQGNSA. The CDR3 protein is CASSFGGVGSKNYGYTF. The CDR3 region has the DNA TGTGCCAGCAGCTTCGGGGGGGTCGGCAGTAAGAACTATGGCTACACCTTC.

This clone was counted once. The CDR3 region is CASSPPIAGGRTDTQYF. The CDR3 DNA follows: TGTGCCAGCAGCCCCCCTATCGCGGGGGGGCGGACAGATACGCAGTATTTT. The rearrangement links TRBV5-6 to TRBJ2-3; 9 nucleotides match TRBD2. Germline CDR1 SGHDT, CDR2 YYEEEE. Trimming cost V 4 bases and J 3 bases; bases outside gene matches: 12. The CDR3 length is 17 residues.

The chain combines TRBV11-2 with TRBJ2-3; TRBD1 aligns across 7 bases. After removal of 6 bases from V and 1 base from J, the junction contained 7 bases not matched to a gene. CDR3 length equals 15 residues. Per germline, CDR1 SGHAT and CDR2 FQNNGV. The CDR3 nucleotides are TGTGCCAGCAGGTCCCCGGGACAGCGCACAGATACGCAGTATTTT. This translates into CASRSPGQRTDTQYF.

The chain has TRBV4-2 and TRBJ2-1, with TRBD1 identical over 12 bases. Germline CDR1 LGHNA, CDR2 YNFKEQ. The V and J ends lost 1 base and 8 bases, in that order; junction bases with no gene match: 6. This CDR3 region has 16 residues. DNA of the CDR3: TGTGCCAGCAGCCAAGCCCCGGGACAGGGGGCGGATGAGCAGTTCTTC. Translation: CASSQAPGQGADEQFF.

This chain joins TRBV7-2 and TRBJ1-3; the match to TRBD1 covers 7 bases. This CDR3 contains 16 residues. Germline V gives CDR1 SGHTA, CDR2 FQGNSA. Unmatched junction bases numbered 8, after V lost 6 bases and J lost 0 bases. The chain's CDR3 is CASSPGQLLSGNTIYF. DNA for the CDR3: TGTGCCAGCAGTCCGGGACAGCTTCTCTCTGGAAACACCATATATTTT.

The genes are TRBV9 and TRBJ2-1; D possibly uses TRBD1 or TRBD2 (5 bases each). V was trimmed by 3 bases and J by 2 bases, leaving 15 bases between them. The CDR3 is 16 amino acids. Germline V gene lookup returns CDR1 SGDLS and CDR2 YYNGEE. As DNA, the CDR3 is TGTGCCAGCAGCGCCGACCGGGACCTGGCCTACAATGAGCAGTTCTTC. This codes for CASSADRDLAYNEQFF.

This chain uses TRBV7-2 with TRBJ1-1; the D is unclear. Trimming took 1 base from V and 3 from J, leaving 9 bases between them. The length of the CDR3 is 14 residues. Germline values: CDR1 SGHTA, CDR2 FQGNSA. The CDR3 protein is CASSLEGADTEAFF. In DNA form, the CDR3 reads TGTGCCAGCAGCTTAGAGGGAGCGGACACTGAAGCTTTCTTT. The full variable domain, in which reference TRBV7-2 and TRBJ1-1 provide the parts outside the CDR3, is GAGVSQSPSNKVTEKGKDVELRCDPISGHTALYWYRQSLGQGLEFLIYFQGNSAPDKSGLPSDRFSAERTGGSVSTLTIQRTQQEDSAVYLCASSLEGADTEAFFGQGTRLTVV.

This chain links TRBV19 with TRBJ1-1, with 7 bases aligning to TRBD1. This CDR3 region has 16 residues. Trimming took 8 bases from V and 0 from J; bases not matched to a gene: 12. Germline V gene lookup returns CDR1 LNHDA and CDR2 SQIVND (reference sequence). The CDR3 sequence: CASVKGQDLLNTEAFF. Here the CDR3 DNA reads TGTGCCAGTGTGAAAGGACAGGACTTACTGAACACTGAAGCTTTCTTT.

This rearrangement joins TRBV5-6 to TRBJ2-1, with TRBD2 identical over 7 bases. The ends lost 5 bases at V and 7 bases at J; junction bases unmatched: 12. Germline CDR1 and CDR2: SGHDT and YYEEEE. The CDR3 has 15 amino acids. The CDR3 DNA is TGTGCCAGCAGTTCCCCTCAGGGAGCGGGAAATGAGCAGTTCTTC. It codes for CASSSPQGAGNEQFF.

The chain uses TRBV10-3 and TRBJ1-5, with TRBD1 identical over 7 bases. V dropped 2 bases and J dropped 0; count of bases not matched to a gene: 7. The CDR3 has 17 amino acids. CDR1 and CDR2 (germline): ENHRY, SYGVKD. The CDR3 protein is CAISEGGGLYSNQPQHF. In DNA, the CDR3 is TGTGCCATCAGTGAGGGAGGGGGCCTGTATAGCAATCAGCCCCAGCATTTT.

This clone was counted at least ten times. The V gene is TRBV30, the J gene TRBJ1-5; D call uncertain. CDR3 length: 12 amino acids. V was pared by 2 bases and J by 4 bases, with 6 bases between. Germline lookup yields CDR1 GTSNPN and CDR2 SVGIG (reference sequence). CDR3 protein: CAWSTPNQPQHF. CDR3 nucleotides: TGTGCCTGGAGTACCCCTAATCAGCCCCAGCATTTT.

The chain couples TRBV6-1 to TRBJ1-5, with D possibly TRBD1 on 6 matching bases. CDR1 and CDR2 (germline): MNHNS, SASEGT. This CDR3 is built from 14 residues. V lost 5 bases and J 4 bases, leaving 12 bases between the germline ends. CDR3 region: CASSSGTPNQPQHF. CDR3 coding DNA: TGTGCCAGCAGTTCCGGGACACCGAATCAGCCCCAGCATTTT.